A single sample gave rise to the 19 T cell receptor delta chains below, sequenced in a study of gamma-delta T cells after stem cell transplantation. TCRdb reapplied CATT to the RT-PCR reads. This sample has roughly 760 delta-chain clones, with more than 15% found just once. Source material: gamma-delta T cells. Receptor source: a human donor. It is not recorded whose cells these are; they may come from a transplant donor.

This clone was counted a few times. The V and J genes are TRDV2 and TRDJ1; 7 bases agree with TRDD3. The J segment lost 0 bases and the V segment lost 0 bases, leaving 15 bases of the junction unmatched. Germline CDR1 is GEAIGNYY and CDR2 is EKD. This CDR3 comprises 19 residues. The CDR3 reads CACDTAANWGHTYTDKLIF. The CDR3 bases are TGTGCCTGTGACACCGCGGCGAACTGGGGACACACGTACACCGATAAACTCATCTTT.

This clone showed up just a few times. V is TRDV2 and J is TRDJ3, with 8 positions matching TRDD3. This CDR3 comprises 22 residues. J lost 6 bases, V lost 0 bases, and 21 bases had no gene match. Germline CDR1 reads GEAIGNYY; CDR2 reads EKD. The CDR3 DNA follows: TGTGCCTGTGACACCGCGCCTACTGGGGGCCCCAACCTAAGCTCGGACACCCGACAGATGTTTTTC. It codes for CACDTAPTGGPNLSSDTRQMFF.

As regards this clone: TCRdb's entry gives the protein of a much larger clone, which mismatches this DNA's translation at residue 6, likely from a read error; the protein reported here is translated from the DNA. The J gene is TRDJ1, the V gene TRDV2; the match to TRDD3 covers 7 bases. CDR1 is GEAIGNYY and CDR2 is EKD in the germline V gene. Trimming at V came to 0 bases and at J to 2 bases, leaving 14 bases not matched to a gene. The CDR3 has 18 amino acids. CDR3 nucleotides: TGTGCCTGTGACACCGCTGGGGGTCCCCCCTATGGGACCGATAAACTCATCTTT. Protein sequence: CACDTAGGPPYGTDKLIF.

Regarding this clone: Since a much larger clone is just one base distant, this may be a read error. The J gene is TRDJ2, the V gene TRDV1; 9 positions agree with TRDD3. After removal of 5 bases from V and 2 bases from J, the junction contained 27 bases not matched to a gene. Germline lookup yields CDR1 TSWWSYY and CDR2 QGS. The CDR3 spans 23 residues. The CDR3, as DNA: TGTGCTCTTGGGAAGGGGATCCTACTGGAATACGGGGGGATACTGGACTTGACAGCACAACTCTTCTTT. It encodes CALGKGILLEYGGILDLTAQLFF.

The J gene was identified as TRDJ1, and no V gene was called. This CDR3 comprises 15 residues. CDR3 DNA: TGTGCTCTTGGGGACCCGCCCCAAGGAACCGATAAACTCATCTTT. It specifies CALGDPPQGTDKLIF.

This clone has more than one count but fewer than ten. A much larger clone lies one base from this, so it may be a read error. This sample also contains other DNA sequences that code for the same CDR3. The chain joins TRDV2 to TRDJ1; D may be TRDD3 (6 bases). Germline loops: CDR1 GEAIGNYY, CDR2 EKD. Trimming took off 4 bases at V and 0 bases at J, with 20 bases between the two ends. The CDR3 extends over 17 amino acids. CDR3 DNA: TGTGCCTGTGATACAGTCGGGGATCTGGCCTACACCGATAAACTCATCTTT. This codes for CACDTVGDLAYTDKLIF.

This clone came up a few times. The CDR3 here is CALGESGGSYGDWEADKLIF. CDR3 coding DNA: TGTGCTCTTGGGGAAAGTGGTGGGTCCTACGGGGACTGGGAGGCCGATAAACTCATCTTT. V is TRDV1 and J is TRDJ1; possibly TRDD2 or TRDD3 for D (6 bases each). The V end was cut by 2 bases, the J end by 3 bases, with 28 bases between. The germline gives CDR1 TSWWSYY, CDR2 QGS. The CDR3 has 20 amino acids.

The chain couples TRDV1 to TRDJ1; TRDD3 matches 11 bases. The J gene is not listed in TCRdb, so it was assigned here from a DNA match to germline. This CDR3 has 26 amino acids. The germline V gene has CDR1 TSWWSYY and CDR2 QGS. With V trimmed by 4 bases and J by 3 bases, 37 bases remained unmatched. The CDR3 spells CALGAKLPNFAPNLDWGIGYPDKLIF. As DNA, the CDR3 is TGTGCTCTTGGGGCCAAACTTCCTAACTTTGCGCCTAATCTCGACTGGGGGATAGGTTATCCCGATAAACTCATCTTT.

This clone occurred a few times. The chain recombines TRDV2 with TRDJ1; TRDD3 matches at 12 bases. Unmatched junction bases numbered 8, after V lost 0 bases and J lost 1 base. The CDR3 contains 18 residues. The germline CDR1 and CDR2 sequences are GEAIGNYY and EKD. The CDR3 reads CACDTLLLGDTGTDKLIF. The CDR3 region has the DNA TGTGCCTGTGACACCTTGCTGCTGGGGGATACGGGCACCGATAAACTCATCTTT.

Within the sample, this clone is large (0.1 to 1%). The sample carries other DNA sequences with the same CDR3. The CDR3 region is CACDTATQTSWDTRQMFF. For the CDR3, the DNA is TGTGCCTGTGACACCGCCACGCAAACTTCCTGGGACACCCGACAGATGTTTTTC. The V and J genes are TRDV2 and TRDJ3; D remains unclear. The germline V and J ends were trimmed by 0 bases and 1 base, with 12 bases remaining between them. Germline V lookup: CDR1 GEAIGNYY, CDR2 EKD. The CDR3 has 18 amino acids.

V gene TRDV2 combines with J gene TRDJ1; TRDD3 matches 8 bases. TCRdb offers no J gene call, so here the DNA was matched to germline to obtain one. The CDR3 consists of 16 residues. CDR1 is GEAIGNYY and CDR2 is EKD in the germline V gene. V was clipped by 3 bases and J by 10 bases; unmatched bases: 18. The CDR3 coding sequence is TGTGCCTGTGACGCCGTGGGGGATTACGTGGCGGGGGGACTCATCTTT. Encoded protein: CACDAVGDYVAGGLIF.

This clone appeared a few times. The CDR3 spells CACDTLLGGWKADKLIF. The CDR3 DNA sequence: TGTGCCTGTGACACGTTACTGGGGGGATGGAAAGCCGATAAACTCATCTTT. The chain is built from TRDV2 and TRDJ1; 8 nucleotides line up with TRDD3. Germline CDR1 GEAIGNYY, CDR2 EKD. The junction had 12 bases not matched to a gene; V was cut back by 1 base and J by 3 bases. This CDR3 has 17 residues.

This clone is medium-sized within its sample. A far larger clone is only one base removed, so a read error is likely. The J gene is TRDJ1, the V gene TRDV2, with 10 bases that match TRDD3. TCRdb lists no J gene, so it was determined here by aligning the DNA to germline. CDR3 length equals 18 residues. The junction had 11 bases not matched to a gene; V was cut back by 2 bases and J by 0 bases. Looked up from germline, CDR1 is GEAIGNYY and CDR2 is EKD. The CDR3, as DNA: TGTGCCTGTGACATAGGGGGGGATACGCGATCTTACACCGATAAACTCATCTTT. Protein: CACDIGGDTRSYTDKLIF.

This chain links TRDV3 with TRDJ1; TRDD3 matches at 13 bases. The J gene is absent in TCRdb and was assigned here via DNA matching to germline. The J segment lost 4 bases and the V segment lost 1 base, leaving 21 bases of the junction unmatched. Germline lookup yields CDR1 TVYSNPD and CDR2 GDNSRS (reference sequence). The CDR3 covers 20 residues. For the CDR3, the DNA is TGTGCCTTTATGAGCTTGAGGAATACGTACTGGGGGATACGGAGCGATAAACTCATCTTT. Its translation is CAFMSLRNTYWGIRSDKLIF.

The chain recombines TRDV2 with TRDJ1; 10 bases line up with TRDD3. TCRdb lists no J gene, so it was determined here by aligning the DNA to germline. This CDR3 comprises 18 residues. Trimming took 1 base from V and 1 from J; bases not matched to a gene: 11. CDR1 and CDR2 (germline): GEAIGNYY, EKD. CDR3 amino acids: CACDTVPLGDRSTDKLIF. CDR3 nucleotides: TGTGCCTGTGACACGGTCCCCCTGGGGGATAGGAGCACCGATAAACTCATCTTT.

By share, this clone ranks as large. The sample has other DNA sequences that encode this CDR3 too. This chain joins TRDV2 and TRDJ3; D call uncertain. The ends were cut back, 0 bases at V and 5 bases at J, with 10 bases in the middle. CDR1 and CDR2 from the germline V gene are GEAIGNYY and EKD. The CDR3 extends over 16 amino acids. Written as DNA, the CDR3 is TGTGCCTGTGACACCGCTGATGCCGGGGACACCCGACAGATGTTTTTC. Translation gives CACDTADAGDTRQMFF.

The chain combines TRDV2 with TRDJ1; D might be TRDD3 (6 bases). The J gene, left out of TCRdb, was set here by checking the DNA against germline. Germline CDR1 is GEAIGNYY and CDR2 is EKD. Trimming removed 1 base from V and 0 bases from J, with 29 bases in between. This CDR3 has 21 residues. CDR3 nucleotides: TGTGCCTGTGACACTATACGCTCTTCCCGTCGTACTGGGCTGTACACCGATAAACTCATCTTT. Its translation: CACDTIRSSRRTGLYTDKLIF.

By proportion, this clone is large (0.1 to 1%). A read error likely explains this, since a far larger clone differs by one base. The V gene is TRDV2, the J gene TRDJ1, with 11 bases fitting TRDD3. Here the J gene was assigned by germline matching of the DNA, as TCRdb has none. Per the germline V gene, CDR1 is GEAIGNYY and CDR2 is EKD. V dropped 2 bases and J dropped 0; count of bases not matched to a gene: 10. The CDR3 is 18 residues long. In DNA form, the CDR3 reads TGTGCCTGTGACAGAGTGGGGGATACGCGATCTTACACCGATAAACTCATCTTT. Translation gives CACDRVGDTRSYTDKLIF.

The count of this clone is one. Germline and junction disagree at one end, which may indicate a read error. The chain combines TRDV1 with TRDJ2; TRDD1 or TRDD2 may be the D gene (6 bases each). TCRdb does not report a J gene; here it was assigned by matching the DNA to germline references. The CDR3 is 23 residues long. Looked up from germline, CDR1 is TSWWSYY and CDR2 is QGS. CDR3 amino acids: CALGKGLLRKYGARLDLTAKLFF. DNA of the CDR3: TGTGCTCTTGGGAAGGGGCTCCTACGGAAATACGGGGCGAGACTGGACTTGACAGCAAAACTCTTCTTT.